This TCR beta chain was captured in a study of control samples from healthy donors and cancer patients. The germline gives CDR1 SGHVS, CDR2 FQNEAQ. The CDR3 extends over 13 amino acids. Unmatched junction bases numbered 4, after V lost 5 bases and J lost 7 bases. Profiling relied on immunoSEQ multiplex PCR, and the TCRdb table lists in-frame clones only, not all of them. The profile shows around 100,000 clones, about 88% of them singletons. J is TRBJ2-2 and V is TRBV7-8; 7 bases align to TRBD2. This clonotype was obtained from a woman between 70 and 85 years old in good health. Material: blood. CDR3 amino acids: CASSGTIRGELFF. The CDR3 region has the DNA TGTGCCAGCAGCGGGACTATTCGCGGGGAGCTGTTTTTT.